These 25 T cell receptor beta chains came from one sample sequenced in a study of T-cell reconstitution after alpha-beta-depleted transplantation in children (dated by TCRdb to the mid-2010s). The library was produced with PCR. TCRdb records Illumina HiSeq 2500 as the sequencer. To normalize quantification of the TCRbeta repertoire, the TCR libraries were built with molecular barcoding that relied on unique molecular identifiers. Using fastp at Q25 and MiXCR, TCRdb reprocessed the public reads and kept productive beta chains. Identical CDR3 protein sequences are pooled into one entry, listed with their most common genes and DNA. The sample table records about 540,000 distinct CDR3 sequences; 25% to 30% of these occur just once. About 35% of the sample rests with the top ten. According to the study, the label for this sample's treatment or condition signals: allogeneic hematopoietic cell transplantation with graft depleted of TCRalphabeta T cells and CD19 B cells.

Sequencing was performed on PBMCs, taken before TCRalphabeta/CD19-depleted stem cell transplant. The origin of the receptors is a boy under three years old with Wiskott-Aldrich syndrome, due to receive a stem cell transplant.

This clonotype was picked up a small number of times. The chain joins TRBV28 to TRBJ1-1, with 8 positions matching TRBD1. This CDR3 is 15 amino acids long. Per germline, CDR1 MDHEN and CDR2 SYDVKM. V was pared by 6 bases and J by 10 bases, with 16 bases of the junction left unmatched. CDR3 loop: CASSIPDRDSVGAFF. CDR3 nucleotide sequence: TGTGCCAGCAGCATTCCGGACAGGGACAGTGTGGGAGCTTTCTTT.

This clonotype was detected only a few times. V and J are TRBV20-1 and TRBJ2-1; 10 nucleotides agree with TRBD2. Germline V lookup: CDR1 DFQATT, CDR2 SNEGSKA (reference sequence). The V and J ends lost 6 bases and 4 bases, in that order; junction bases with no gene match: 6. The CDR3 is 14 residues long. The DNA for the CDR3 is TGCAGTGCGCTACTAGCGGGATCTTACAATGAGCAGTTCTTC. It translates to CSALLAGSYNEQFF.

In this sample, this clonotype turned up a few times. The rearrangement joins TRBV7-3 to TRBJ2-7; 9 nucleotides line up with TRBD1. V gave up 5 bases and J gave up 7 bases; unmatched junction bases: 12. CDR1 is SGHTA and CDR2 is FQGTGA in the germline V gene. CDR3 length: 15 amino acids. In nucleotides, the CDR3 is TGTGCCAGCAGCCTACAACAGGGGGCATTATATGAGCAGTACTTC. This translates into CASSLQQGALYEQYF.

V is TRBV20-1 and J is TRBJ1-5; a weak D match, TRBD1 (6 bases). Trimming pared 7 bases from V and 0 bases from J, leaving 13 bases between. Germline CDR1 is DFQATT and CDR2 is SNEGSKA (reference sequence). CDR3 length: 14 amino acids. CDR3 sequence: CSVITGTSNQPQHF. The CDR3 nucleotides are TGCAGTGTTATAACAGGGACTAGCAATCAGCCCCAGCATTTT.

The chain couples TRBV19 to TRBJ1-1; D possibly corresponds to TRBD1 (5 bases). V was cut by 3 bases and J by 4 bases, with 12 bases left in between. Germline values: CDR1 LNHDA, CDR2 SQIVND (reference sequence). The CDR3 totals 14 residues. The CDR3 region has the DNA TGTGCCAGTAGTATCAGGGTGGAGGGCACTGAAGCTTTCTTT. Its translation is CASSIRVEGTEAFF.

The sample holds a few counts of this clonotype. V usage is TRBV20-1 and J usage is TRBJ2-3, with no clear D. The CDR3 extends over 14 amino acids. Trimming stripped 1 base from V and 0 bases from J, with 8 bases between. The germline V gene encodes CDR1 DFQATT and CDR2 SNEGSKA (reference sequence). The CDR3 DNA reads TGCAGTGCTAGAGTAACAACTAGCACAGATACGCAGTATTTT. It translates to CSARVTTSTDTQYF.

This clonotype was detected only a few times. This sequence joins TRBV5-1 and TRBJ2-3, with 11 bases fitting TRBD2. Germline CDR1 SGHRS, CDR2 YFSETQ. This CDR3 has 17 amino acids. V shed 5 bases and J 1 base; nucleotides not matched to a gene: 9. The CDR3 reads CASRPRLAGNRTDTQYF. The CDR3 nucleotides are TGCGCCAGCAGACCCCGACTAGCGGGGAACCGCACAGATACGCAGTATTTT.

This clonotype has just a few counts. The rearrangement joins TRBV10-1 to TRBJ2-7; perhaps TRBD1 as D (5 bases). This CDR3 spans 16 amino acids. The germline V gene encodes CDR1 WNHNN and CDR2 SYGVQD (reference sequence). The ends were cut back, 6 bases at V and 3 bases at J, with 21 bases in the middle. CDR3 region: CASRITSGFIIYEQYF. The CDR3 DNA reads as TGCGCCAGCAGAATAACTTCAGGGTTTATAATCTACGAGCAGTACTTC.

The CDR3 nucleotides read TGTGCCAGCAGTTTAGTATACGGGGTTGAGCAGTTCTTC. Its protein product is CASSLVYGVEQFF. This rearrangement joins TRBV12-3 or TRBV12-4 to TRBJ2-1, with a tentative D call TRBD2 (5 bases). Trimming took off 1 base at V and 9 bases at J, with 10 bases between the two ends. The length of the CDR3 is 13 residues.

This clonotype appeared many times. One end of the junction fails to match germline, which may point to a read error. The chain combines TRBV5-1 with TRBJ2-7; TRBD2 agrees at 14 bases. CDR3 length: 15 amino acids. Germline CDR1 reads SGHRS; CDR2 reads YFSETQ. Written as DNA, the CDR3 is TGTGCCAGCAGCCCAGGACTAGCGGGGGGCTACGAGCAGTACTTC. This encodes CASSPGLAGGYEQYF.

The chain carries TRBV5-1 and TRBJ2-5; possibly TRBD2 for D (5 bases). This CDR3 spans 16 amino acids. The V end was cut by 1 base, the J end by 2 bases, with 15 bases between. Per germline, CDR1 SGHRS and CDR2 YFSETQ. CDR3 sequence: CASSLRGGPTQETQYF. The CDR3 coding sequence is TGCGCCAGCAGCTTGAGAGGAGGACCGACGCAAGAGACCCAGTACTTC.

The chain joins TRBV5-1 to TRBJ2-2; D is possibly TRBD1 (6 bases). This CDR3 comprises 20 residues. Trimming cost V 0 bases and J 0 bases, with 21 bases left between them. Germline V gene lookup returns CDR1 SGHRS and CDR2 YFSETQ. The CDR3 sequence is CASSLARGRQENTNTGELFF. For the CDR3, the DNA is TGCGCCAGCAGCTTGGCGAGGGGACGACAGGAGAACACGAACACCGGGGAGCTGTTTTTT.

This clonotype was observed once. J is TRBJ2-2 and V is TRBV12-3 or TRBV12-4; 7 bases match TRBD1. The CDR3 totals 17 residues. Trimming at V came to 0 bases and at J to 0 bases, leaving 4 bases not matched to a gene. CDR3 protein: CASSLARRGTNTGELFF. The CDR3 DNA follows: TGTGCCAGCAGTTTAGCGCGCAGGGGGACGAACACCGGGGAGCTGTTTTTT.

This chain connects TRBV12-3 or TRBV12-4 to TRBJ2-2; D gene uncertain. This CDR3 contains 13 residues. V was shortened by 7 bases and J by 4 bases, with 10 bases between the two germline ends. For the CDR3, the DNA is TGTGCCAGCAACCAAGCCCGCACCGGGGAGCTGTTTTTT. This encodes CASNQARTGELFF.

This clonotype has a handful of counts. The gene calls are TRBV20-1 and TRBJ1-2, with D unresolved. The germline V gene encodes CDR1 DFQATT and CDR2 SNEGSKA (reference sequence). CDR3 size: 13 residues. V lost 5 bases and J 0 bases, leaving 10 bases between the germline ends. This CDR3 reads CSAEHGTNYGYTF. CDR3 sequence (DNA): TGCAGTGCTGAACACGGAACTAACTATGGCTACACCTTC.

The DNA of the CDR3 is TGTGCCAGCTCAGTCAAAGTGACCGGGGGCGGCTACAATGAGCAGTTCTTC. This sequence encodes CASSVKVTGGGYNEQFF. The genes are TRBV18 and TRBJ2-1; D is tentatively TRBD1 or TRBD2 (6 bases each). V lost 5 bases and J 3 bases, leaving 20 bases between the germline ends. CDR1 and CDR2 (germline): KGHSH, LQKENI. There are 17 residues in the CDR3.

This CDR3 is CASSLFSNQPQHF. The CDR3 DNA is TGCGCCAGCAGCTTGTTTAGCAATCAGCCCCAGCATTTT. The chain employs TRBV5-1 and TRBJ1-5; D remains ambiguous. In germline, CDR1 is SGHRS, CDR2 YFSETQ. The CDR3 is 13 amino acids. The ends were cut back, 1 base at V and 0 bases at J, with 2 bases in the middle.

The DNA for the CDR3 is TGCAGCGTTGCAGGGGGCCCCTCTGGGGCCAACGTCCTGACTTTC. This codes for CSVAGGPSGANVLTF. V is TRBV29-1 and J is TRBJ2-6; 8 nucleotides line up with TRBD1. This CDR3 has 15 amino acids. Trimming cost V 4 bases and J 0 bases; bases outside gene matches: 2. Germline V gives CDR1 SQVTM, CDR2 ANQGSEA.

The rearrangement uses TRBV15 and TRBJ2-1; 12 bases fit TRBD2. Germline V gene data show CDR1 as LNHNV and CDR2 as YYDKDF (reference sequence). The V and J ends lost 0 bases and 10 bases, in that order; junction bases with no gene match: 10. The length of the CDR3 is 17 residues. CDR3 region: CATSRDRTSGAVREQFF. DNA for the CDR3: TGTGCCACCAGCAGAGATAGGACTAGCGGGGCCGTCAGGGAGCAGTTCTTC.

Only a few counts were recorded for this clonotype. The chain has TRBV6-5 and TRBJ2-1, with TRBD2 matching over 7 bases. V was clipped by 2 bases and J by 6 bases; unmatched bases: 4. The V gene's germline CDR1 is MNHEY and CDR2 SVGAGI. The CDR3 consists of 14 residues. The CDR3 loop reads CASSYGLGSNEQFF. The CDR3 region has the DNA TGTGCCAGCAGTTACGGACTAGGTTCCAATGAGCAGTTCTTC.

The V gene is TRBV7-7, the J gene TRBJ2-3, with unresolved D. The CDR3 is made up of 14 amino acids. Germline V CDR1 and CDR2: SSHAT, FNYEAQ (reference sequence). Trimming pared 3 bases from V and 0 bases from J, leaving 7 bases between. The DNA for the CDR3 is TGTGCCAGCAGCTTGTTGTCTAGCACAGATACGCAGTATTTT. Amino acids: CASSLLSSTDTQYF. Full variable domain (rest looked up from reference TRBV7-7 and TRBJ2-3): GAGVSQSPRYKVTKRGQDVTLRCDPISSHATLYWYQQALGQGPEFLTYFNYEAQPDKSGLPSDRFSAERPEGSISTLTIQRTEQRDSAMYRCASSLLSSTDTQYFGPGTRLTVL.

Ten or more counts support this clonotype. The junction differs from germline at one of its ends, possibly a read error. This rearrangement joins TRBV5-1 to TRBJ2-5; 10 nucleotides align to TRBD2. Germline V gene sequence: CDR1 SGHRS, CDR2 YFSETQ. CDR3 length equals 14 residues. CDR3 residues: CASSRLAGEETQYF. CDR3 sequence (DNA): TGTGCCAGCAGCCGCCTAGCGGGGGAAGAGACCCAGTACTTC.

This clonotype was observed a handful of times. The chain has TRBV12-3 or TRBV12-4 and TRBJ2-2, with a weak D call TRBD1 (5 bases). This CDR3 has 11 amino acids. With 6 bases removed from V and 14 bases from J, the gap between germline ends came to 13 bases. CDR3 loop: CASSRSDSLFF. The CDR3 DNA follows: TGTGCCAGCAGCCGGAGCGACAGCCTGTTTTTT.

The table lists this clonotype with a few counts. The V and J genes are TRBV10-2 and TRBJ2-7, with a weak D call TRBD1 (5 bases). The V and J ends lost 0 bases and 2 bases respectively, with 17 bases between them. The V gene's germline CDR1 is WSHSY and CDR2 SAAADI. The CDR3 runs 17 residues. The CDR3 sequence: CASSESASPGYPYEQYF. CDR3 nucleotides: TGCGCCAGCAGTGAGTCGGCGTCTCCAGGGTACCCCTACGAGCAGTACTTC.

This clonotype has more than one count but fewer than ten. J is TRBJ2-7 and V is TRBV12-3 or TRBV12-4, with 13 positions matching TRBD2. J lost 7 bases, V lost 5 bases, and 2 bases had no gene match. CDR3 length: 13 residues. The chain's CDR3 is CASSRGLAGEQYF. The CDR3, as DNA: TGTGCCAGCAGTCGGGGACTAGCGGGAGAGCAGTACTTC.